The 5 T cell receptor beta chains below were found in one sample sequenced in a study of monozygotic twins with inflammatory bowel disease. Reprocessing the 5' RACE reads, TCRdb reports a single entry for every CDR3 protein and omits DNA. Its table lists 350,000 to 400,000 distinct CDR3 sequences. Specimen: blood. These receptors all stem from a human donor with ulcerative colitis or Crohn's disease, or a healthy co-twin of an affected twin (not recorded which).

The chain employs TRBV28 and TRBJ1-5; TCRdb outputs TRBD1, but without DNA this stays unchecked. CDR1 MDHEN and CDR2 SYDVKM come from the germline V gene. There are 15 residues in the CDR3. The CDR3 sequence: CASSQGGGGNQPQHF.

The rearrangement links TRBV12-3 or TRBV12-4 to TRBJ2-3; lacking DNA, the TRBD1 call made by TCRdb goes unchecked. The length of the CDR3 is 13 residues. The CDR3 region is CASSFQGADTQYF.

The V call is TRBV4-1, the J call TRBJ1-5. In germline, CDR1 is MGHRA, CDR2 YSYEKL. This CDR3 spans 16 amino acids. CDR3 sequence reads: CASSQEAGLSNQPQHF.

V usage is TRBV4-1 and J usage is TRBJ2-5; the TCRdb call, TRBD2, lacks DNA for checking. The CDR3 length is 16 residues. Germline V gene sequence: CDR1 MGHRA, CDR2 YSYEKL. The CDR3 loop is CASSQDGASGGETQYF.

The chain carries TRBV7-6 and TRBJ2-1; absent DNA, TCRdb's TRBD2 call cannot be checked. Germline V CDR1 and CDR2: SGHVS, FNYEAQ. The CDR3 length is 18 residues. CDR3 sequence reads: CASSLAPLGLAEYNEQFF.